This entry features one T cell receptor beta chain sequence. No antigen is known for it. The PCR contained 60 Vbeta and 13 Jbeta primers. The table came from immunoSEQ multiplex PCR; TCRdb's copy has only in-frame clones and leaves some out. Seen here are approximately 210,000 clones, 75% to 80% observed once, and the top ten hold 1.8%. The data originate from a study of cytomegalovirus exposure and HLA in healthy donors. About the research overall: Around 87 million unique TCRs, all from HLA-typed donors, were included in an early release of the data.

Germline CDR1 and CDR2: LNHNV and YYDKDF (reference sequence). The CDR3 runs 19 residues. With 4 bases clipped from V and 7 bases from J, the junction kept 19 bases outside the gene matches. Notes on the study in general: There was a cluster of highly shared sequence variants that was likely a sequencing artifact. A later analysis appeared to link common viral pathogens to several of the most significant clusters.

The sequence was obtained from a male donor in good health and CMV-seronegative. The chain employs TRBV15 and TRBJ1-4; TRBD1 agrees at 9 bases. The sequencing sample was made of PBMCs. The CDR3 DNA sequence: TGTGCCACCAGCACCACAAAAGGACAGGGGAAGGTGTCGAGTGAAAAACTGTTTTTT. Translated: CATSTTKGQGKVSSEKLFF. Full variable domain (remainder filled in from reference TRBV15 and TRBJ1-4): DAMVIQNPRYQVTQFGKPVTLSCSQTLNHNVMYWYQQKSSQAPKLLFHYYDKDFNNEADTPDNFQSRRPNTSFCFLDIRSPGLGDTAMYLCATSTTKGQGKVSSEKLFFGSGTQLSVL.